This T cell receptor beta chain derives from a study of cytomegalovirus exposure and HLA in healthy donors. The overall study: Earlier, fewer than 140 million unique TCR beta sequences were recovered from around 190 million T cells by an analysis.

The PCR used 60 Vbeta and 13 Jbeta primers. Some clones are missing from TCRdb's copy, which holds only in-frame ones; the method was immunoSEQ multiplex PCR. This sample yields about 140,000 clones, of which 80% are seen a single time; roughly 4.7% belongs to the top ten. This sequence originates from a man aged 40-49 years in good health and CMV-seronegative. The source material was PBMCs.

The CDR3 DNA sequence: TGCGCCAGCAGCTTTATGGCCAGTCAAGAGACCCAGTACTTC. Translation gives CASSFMASQETQYF. The chain recombines TRBV5-1 with TRBJ2-5; no firm D call. Trimming stripped 2 bases from V and 2 bases from J, with 10 bases between. The V gene's germline CDR1 is SGHRS and CDR2 YFSETQ. CDR3 size: 14 residues.